These 29 T cell receptor beta chains came from one sample sequenced in a study of T cell repertoires in cytomegalovirus infection. TCRdb passed the reads through MiXCR, listing each CDR3 protein once. The profile shows some 100,000 distinct CDR3 sequences, 23% of them singletons. Sequencing was done on a sample of CD8+ T cells from PBMCs. Every receptor here comes from a human donor in good health (CMV status not recorded). Some clones in this sample may be carry-over from other donors' samples.

Many counts were recorded for this clonotype. J is TRBJ2-7 and V is TRBV12-3 or TRBV12-4; tentatively, D is TRBD2 (6 bases). This CDR3 contains 14 residues. The ends were cut back, 2 bases at V and 0 bases at J, with 8 bases in the middle. The CDR3 nucleotides are TGTGCCAGCAGTTTATTCGGGAGCTCCTACGAGCAGTACTTC. The encoded protein is CASSLFGSSYEQYF.

J is TRBJ2-3 and V is TRBV6-5; D is perhaps TRBD1 or TRBD2 (6 bases each). The CDR3 spans 13 residues. Trimming stripped 5 bases from V and 5 bases from J, with 11 bases between. Germline loops: CDR1 MNHEY, CDR2 SVGAGI. The DNA for the CDR3 is TGTGCCAGCAGTGGGGGGCCAGGAGATACGCAGTATTTT. Translation gives CASSGGPGDTQYF.

This clonotype was found many times. The genes are TRBV9 and TRBJ2-7; D call uncertain. CDR3 length: 13 residues. Trimming removed 4 bases from V and 3 bases from J, with 11 bases in between. CDR1 SGDLS and CDR2 YYNGEE come from the germline V gene. This chain's CDR3 is CASSPDTNYEQYF. The DNA for the CDR3 is TGTGCCAGCAGCCCAGATACCAACTACGAGCAGTACTTC.

This clonotype was detected ten times or more. The rearrangement links TRBV7-2 to TRBJ1-2; the D is unclear. Trimming cost V 6 bases and J 8 bases, with 16 bases left between them. Germline CDR1 and CDR2: SGHTA and FQGNSA. This CDR3 contains 13 residues. CDR3 residues: CASSTLGVEGYTF. CDR3 DNA sequence: TGTGCCAGCAGTACACTTGGGGTAGAGGGCTACACCTTC.

V gene TRBV6-6 combines with J gene TRBJ1-1, with TRBD1 as a possible D gene (5 bases). The V gene's germline CDR1 is MNHNY and CDR2 SVGAGI (reference sequence). V gave up 1 base and J gave up 4 bases, with 10 bases separating them. The CDR3 runs to 14 residues. The DNA for the CDR3 is TGTGCCAGCAGTTACTGGGGCGAGGGCACTGAAGCTTTCTTT. It yields the protein CASSYWGEGTEAFF.

This clonotype was recorded a few times. V and J are TRBV28 and TRBJ2-1; no firm D call. Germline V gene lookup returns CDR1 MDHEN and CDR2 SYDVKM. The CDR3 is made up of 14 amino acids. V gave up 6 bases and J gave up 4 bases, with 13 bases separating them. The CDR3 nucleotides are TGTGCCAGCAGAATAGAGCCTCTTTACAATGAGCAGTTCTTC. The encoded protein is CASRIEPLYNEQFF.

The rearrangement joins TRBV20-1 to TRBJ2-7, with D unclear. Per the germline V gene, CDR1 is DFQATT and CDR2 is SNEGSKA (reference sequence). The length of the CDR3 is 14 residues. Trimming pared 0 bases from V and 0 bases from J, leaving 9 bases between. The DNA for the CDR3 is TGCAGTGCTAGAGATGTTACGGACTCCTACGAGCAGTACTTC. It translates to CSARDVTDSYEQYF.

As regards this clonotype: A much larger clonotype is one base distant, so this may be a read error. CDR3 sequence: CSAQTTQHVMSPPHF. The CDR3 coding sequence is TGCAGTGCTCAGACGACCCAGCACGTGATGTCACCCCCCCACTTT. The J gene is TRBJ1-6, the V gene TRBV20-1; D is ambiguous. Germline CDR1 DFQATT, CDR2 SNEGSKA (reference sequence). The CDR3 runs to 15 residues.

V is TRBV27 and J is TRBJ1-1; D is possibly TRBD1 (6 bases). V lost 9 bases and J lost 0, with 11 bases in between. The CDR3 totals 13 residues. The germline V gene has CDR1 MNHEY and CDR2 SMNVEV (reference sequence). The CDR3 region is CASRGGLNTEAFF. The CDR3 coding sequence is TGTGCCAGTAGGGGGGGGTTGAACACTGAAGCTTTCTTT.

This sequence joins TRBV7-6 and TRBJ2-5, with D maybe TRBD1 (8 bases). This CDR3 is built from 14 residues. V was shortened by 5 bases and J by 3 bases, with 13 bases between the two germline ends. Germline CDR1 reads SGHVS; CDR2 reads FNYEAQ. This CDR3 reads CASSTGGLKETQYF. The CDR3 DNA is TGTGCCAGCAGCACAGGGGGACTAAAAGAGACCCAGTACTTC.

The CDR3 DNA sequence: TGTGCCAGCTCAGAAACAGGGGGCGGTTCACCCCTCCACTTT. Translated, it gives CASSETGGGSPLHF. The V call is TRBV28, the J call TRBJ1-6, with TRBD1 matching 9 bases. Trimming at V came to 8 bases and at J to 9 bases, leaving 8 bases not matched to a gene. CDR1 MDHEN and CDR2 SYDVKM come from the germline V gene. CDR3 length: 14 amino acids.

The CDR3: CASSDTQGMGETQYF. The DNA of the CDR3 is TGCGCCAGCAGTGACACACAGGGGATGGGGGAGACCCAGTACTTC. J is TRBJ2-5 and V is TRBV10-2, with TRBD1 matching 7 bases. This CDR3 has 15 residues. Trimming removed 3 bases from V and 5 bases from J; junction bases left unmatched: 9. CDR1 and CDR2 from the germline V gene are WSHSY and SAAADI.

This clonotype was picked up a small number of times. This chain connects TRBV5-1 to TRBJ2-7, with unresolved D. Trimming left V 4 bases short and J 2 bases short, with 7 bases between. Germline V gene data show CDR1 as SGHRS and CDR2 as YFSETQ. This CDR3 has 12 amino acids. CDR3 sequence: CASSDGTYEQYF. As DNA, the CDR3 is TGCGCCAGCAGCGATGGGACCTACGAGCAGTACTTC.

The sample holds a few counts of this clonotype. The V call is TRBV28, the J call TRBJ1-4, with no clear D. Trimming shortened V by 6 bases and J by 0 bases, and 14 bases separated the two germline ends. The CDR3 covers 16 residues. Germline V gene sequence: CDR1 MDHEN, CDR2 SYDVKM. The DNA for the CDR3 is TGTGCCAGCAGCTACCCCAGGAGGACAACTAATGAAAAACTGTTTTTT. Translated: CASSYPRRTTNEKLFF. The full variable domain, rest sourced from reference TRBV28 and TRBJ1-4, is DVKVTQSSRYLVKRTGEKVFLECVQDMDHENMFWYRQDPGLGLRLIYFSYDVKMKEKGDIPEGYSVSREKKERFSLILESASTNQTSMYLCASSYPRRTTNEKLFFGSGTQLSVL.

In its sample, this clonotype was seen a few times. Because it lacks the conserved phenylalanine or tryptophan at the end, this CDR3 is likely a read error. The DNA is omitted, as the CDR3 cannot be located on it reliably, and the CDR3 follows TCRdb's listing. V usage is TRBV7-9 and J usage is TRBJ2-1; the table assigns TRBD1, which was not confirmed against the DNA. Including both end residues, the CDR3 is 12 amino acids long. Germline V CDR1 and CDR2: SEHNR, FQNEAQ (reference sequence). CDR3 amino acids: CASSLDGTAFIS.

Many counts were recorded for this clonotype. V usage is TRBV6-2 or TRBV6-3 and J usage is TRBJ2-7; a possible D gene is TRBD2 (6 bases). Trimming pared 6 bases from V and 3 bases from J, leaving 12 bases between. From germline, CDR1 is MNHEY and CDR2 SVGEGT. The CDR3 length is 13 residues. In DNA, the CDR3 is TGTGCCAGCAGCGTGGGGGGAAGCTACGAGCAGTACTTC. Translation gives CASSVGGSYEQYF.

The J gene is TRBJ2-1, the V gene TRBV15; no definite D call. V was trimmed by 5 bases and J by 0 bases, leaving 11 bases between them. CDR3 length: 15 residues. CDR1 and CDR2 (germline): LNHNV, YYDKDF (reference sequence). The CDR3 loop reads CATSFPRSSYNEQFF. In nucleotides, the CDR3 is TGTGCCACCAGCTTTCCCAGGAGCTCCTACAATGAGCAGTTCTTC.

This clonotype was seen at least ten times. V gene TRBV10-3 combines with J gene TRBJ2-3; D is perhaps TRBD1 or TRBD2 (5 bases each). This CDR3 region has 15 residues. The germline V gene encodes CDR1 ENHRY and CDR2 SYGVKD. Trimming left V 3 bases short and J 4 bases short, with 14 bases between. CDR3: CAISDLGEISDTQYF. Written as DNA, the CDR3 is TGTGCCATCAGTGATTTGGGGGAGATTTCAGATACGCAGTATTTT.

Many counts were recorded for this clonotype. The DNA of the CDR3 is TGTGCCAGCAGCTCGGACGGACATTATGGCTACACCTTC. It translates to CASSSDGHYGYTF. The J gene is TRBJ1-2, the V gene TRBV7-3; D might be TRBD1 (5 bases). CDR1 and CDR2 from the germline V gene are SGHTA and FQGTGA. Trimming cost V 4 bases and J 5 bases, with 11 bases left between them. The CDR3 extends over 13 amino acids.

As for this clonotype: Because the CDR3 is missing its conserved closing phenylalanine or tryptophan, this is likely a read error. The CDR3 bases are TGCAGCGTTGAACACGGTCTCAATGGCTACACCGTC. Translation gives CSVEHGLNGYTV. V gene TRBV29-1 combines with J gene TRBJ1-2; D is uncertain. CDR1 is SQVTM and CDR2 is ANQGSEA in the germline V gene. V lost 2 bases to trimming and J lost 6 bases, with 10 bases between them. The CDR3 covers 12 residues.

Ten or more counts support this clonotype. The chain is built from TRBV12-3 or TRBV12-4 and TRBJ2-3, with 10 bases identical to TRBD1. The CDR3 has 17 residues. V lost 6 bases and J lost 5; bases outside the gene matches: 14. This chain's CDR3 is CASSLPGQGILGDTQYF. The DNA of the CDR3 is TGTGCCAGCAGCCTCCCGGGACAGGGGATTTTGGGAGATACGCAGTATTTT.

This sequence joins TRBV2 and TRBJ2-1; no clear D gene. V lost 4 bases and J 5 bases, leaving 9 bases between the germline ends. The CDR3 contains 13 residues. Germline V gives CDR1 SNHLY, CDR2 FYNNEI. The CDR3 DNA is TGTGCCAGCAGTGTCCAACAGAACAATGAGCAGTTCTTC. Translating gives CASSVQQNNEQFF.

A remark on this clonotype: The germline gene is not matched at one end of the junction; a read error may be the cause. The chain employs TRBV6-6 and TRBJ1-2; 10 bases line up with TRBD1. This CDR3 has 13 amino acids. Germline CDR1 is MNHNY and CDR2 is SVGAGI (reference sequence). CDR3 residues: CASSYVDRGDLLF. The CDR3 DNA sequence: TGTGCCAGCAGTTACGTGGACAGGGGGGATCTCCTCTTC.

The sample holds a few counts of this clonotype. The germline gene is not matched at one end of the junction; a read error may be the cause. V is TRBV4-2 and J is TRBJ2-4, with a weak D call TRBD1 (6 bases). Germline CDR1 is LGHNA and CDR2 is YNFKEQ. The CDR3 contains 11 residues. In DNA, the CDR3 is TGTGCCAGCAGCCTCCAGGGGCCTCCTTGCTTC. Its protein is CASSLQGPPCF.

This clonotype came up a few times. The chain couples TRBV11-2 to TRBJ2-2, with D maybe TRBD1 (6 bases). CDR3 length: 14 residues. From germline, CDR1 is SGHAT and CDR2 FQNNGV. The V end lost 5 bases, the J end lost 6 bases, and 13 bases lay between the germline ends. CDR3 in DNA: TGTGCCAGCAGCACACCAGGGGTCTCCGGGGAGCTGTTTTTT. This codes for CASSTPGVSGELFF.

This clonotype turned up a few times. The chain uses TRBV5-1 and TRBJ2-1; D possibly matches TRBD1 or TRBD2 (5 bases each). Germline CDR1 and CDR2: SGHRS and YFSETQ. Trimming took 0 bases from V and 0 from J, leaving 10 bases between them. This CDR3 comprises 16 residues. CDR3 DNA: TGCGCCAGCAGCTTGGCCTGGGGGAGCTCCTACAATGAGCAGTTCTTC. Translated, it gives CASSLAWGSSYNEQFF.

This clonotype showed up just a few times. J is TRBJ1-1 and V is TRBV6-1; unclear D gene. The germline V gene has CDR1 MNHNS and CDR2 SASEGT. Trimming removed 6 bases at V and 8 bases at J, with 22 bases between. This CDR3 spans 15 amino acids. Written as DNA, the CDR3 is TGTGCCAGCAGGAACCGGACCATCCAAGGGTACGAAGCTTTCTTT. Translated: CASRNRTIQGYEAFF.

This clonotype was detected a few times. The chain recombines TRBV7-9 with TRBJ1-1; 8 bases fit TRBD1. The germline V gene encodes CDR1 SEHNR and CDR2 FQNEAQ (reference sequence). The CDR3 length is 14 residues. V dropped 0 bases and J dropped 6; count of bases not matched to a gene: 3. CDR3 sequence reads: CASSLARQGPEAFF. CDR3 DNA: TGTGCCAGCAGCTTAGCAAGACAGGGGCCTGAAGCTTTCTTT.

V is TRBV4-1 and J is TRBJ1-3; 8 positions match TRBD1. V shed 1 base, J shed 5 bases, and the junction held 4 bases outside the gene matches. Germline assignment: CDR1 MGHRA and CDR2 YSYEKL. The CDR3 contains 15 residues. The CDR3: CASSQGTGRRNTIYF. The CDR3 DNA reads as TGCGCCAGCAGCCAAGGGACAGGGAGGAGAAACACCATATATTTT.